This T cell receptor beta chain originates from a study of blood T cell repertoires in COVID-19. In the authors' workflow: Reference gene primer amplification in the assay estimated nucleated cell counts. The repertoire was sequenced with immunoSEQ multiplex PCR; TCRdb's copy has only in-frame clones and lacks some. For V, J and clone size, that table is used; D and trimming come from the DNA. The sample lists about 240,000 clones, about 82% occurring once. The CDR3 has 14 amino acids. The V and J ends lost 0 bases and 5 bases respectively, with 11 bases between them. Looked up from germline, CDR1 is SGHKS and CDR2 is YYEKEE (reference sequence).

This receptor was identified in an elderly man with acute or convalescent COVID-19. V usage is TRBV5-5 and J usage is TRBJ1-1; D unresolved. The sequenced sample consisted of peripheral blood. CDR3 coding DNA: TGTGCCAGCAGCTTGGGGAGGTGGAGAACTGAAGCTTTCTTT. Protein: CASSLGRWRTEAFF.